This T cell receptor beta chain was sequenced for a study of blood T cell repertoires in COVID-19. This clone was detected a few times. Profiled with immunoSEQ multiplex PCR; TCRdb holds only in-frame clones, not every one. The table records 200,000 to 250,000 clones, roughly 91% of them present only once. This TCR was recovered from a woman between 25 and 40 years old who had recovered from COVID-19. Sequencing was done on a sample of PBMCs or T cells enriched from blood (not recorded which).

The CDR3 region is CASSPTSVQETQYF. The CDR3 region has the DNA TGTGCCAGCAGTCCGACTAGCGTCCAAGAGACCCAGTACTTC. The chain links TRBV7-2 to TRBJ2-5; 8 bases line up with TRBD2. Germline values: CDR1 SGHTA, CDR2 FQGNSA. The CDR3 runs to 14 residues. V lost 6 bases to trimming and J lost 1 base; unmatched junction nucleotides: 4.